The clone carrying this T cell receptor beta chain was counted at least ten times. The antigen is undetermined. For ophthalmopathy patients, the Clinical Activity Score was at least 3 and the NOSPECS grade at least 4; duration was under 3 months. Uncontrolled infections, other autoimmune diseases, pregnancy or lactation led to exclusion of patients. RNA transcripts served as the template for amplifying TCR beta CDR3 regions. The study used the HTBI primer set for a first-round RT-PCR of the TCR CDR3. A single record per CDR3 protein comes from TCRdb applying MiXCR to the multiplex PCR reads. This sample yields 400,000 to 600,000 distinct CDR3 sequences, of which 15% to 20% are seen a single time; over 25% belongs to the top ten. These data belong to a study of T cells in Graves' hyperthyroidism and ophthalmopathy. Study results and caveats: Also found in blood were most expanded thyroid clonotypes above 0.001.

The length of the CDR3 is 13 residues. The V end lost 5 bases, the J end lost 6 bases, and 11 bases lay between the germline ends. Germline V gene lookup returns CDR1 SGHTA and CDR2 FQGNSA. The rearrangement joins TRBV7-2 to TRBJ1-5; D is undetermined. The TCR comes from a woman aged 30 to 39 with Graves' ophthalmopathy. Sequenced material: blood. The CDR3 DNA reads TGTGCCAGCAGCCCCACTGAAGGTCAGCCCCAGCATTTT. This codes for CASSPTEGQPQHF. The whole variable domain, filled in from reference TRBV7-2 and TRBJ1-5, reads GAGVSQSPSNKVTEKGKDVELRCDPISGHTALYWYRQSLGQGLEFLIYFQGNSAPDKSGLPSDRFSAERTGGSVSTLTIQRTQQEDSAVYLCASSPTEGQPQHFGDGTRLSIL.